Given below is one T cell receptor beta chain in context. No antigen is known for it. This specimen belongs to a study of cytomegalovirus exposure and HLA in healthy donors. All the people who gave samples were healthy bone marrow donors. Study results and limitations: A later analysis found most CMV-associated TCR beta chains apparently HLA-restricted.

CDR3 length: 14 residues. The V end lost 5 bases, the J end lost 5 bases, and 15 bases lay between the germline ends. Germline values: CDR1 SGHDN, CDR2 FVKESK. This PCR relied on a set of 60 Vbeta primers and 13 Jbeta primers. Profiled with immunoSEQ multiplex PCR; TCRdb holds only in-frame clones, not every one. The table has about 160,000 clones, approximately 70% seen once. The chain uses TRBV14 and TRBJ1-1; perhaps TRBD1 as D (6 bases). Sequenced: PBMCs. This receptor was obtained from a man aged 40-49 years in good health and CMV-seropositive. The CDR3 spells CASSTFRGRTEAFF. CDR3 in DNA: TGTGCCAGCAGCACGTTCAGGGGTAGGACTGAAGCTTTCTTT.